This T cell receptor beta chain is from a study of blood T cell repertoires in COVID-19. Looking at the study overall: Acute-phase and convalescent COVID-19 samples originated in the United States, Italy and Spain.

Generated by immunoSEQ multiplex PCR, the TCRdb table keeps only in-frame clones and is missing some. This table holds 300,000 to 350,000 clones, around 90% found once. CDR3 size: 14 residues. V dropped 6 bases and J dropped 2 bases, with 11 bases sitting between them. In germline, CDR1 is MNHEY, CDR2 SVGAGI. This clonotype was obtained from a man aged 18 to 30 with active or convalescent COVID-19. The sequenced sample was peripheral blood. The chain employs TRBV6-5 and TRBJ1-5; a possible D gene is TRBD1 (6 bases). CDR3 in DNA: TGTGCCAGCAGCAGGGGTATGCGCAATCAGCCCCAGCATTTT. Translation: CASSRGMRNQPQHF.